This entry is about one T cell receptor (beta chain). The sample originates from a study of spatial heterogeneity in lung cancer. Time point denoted: sample taken at primary tumor resection. Donors were roughly 70 untreated early-stage non-small cell lung cancer patients. Unsorted whole RNA from tumor, nontumor lung or frozen PBMC underwent sequencing. MiXCR, applied by TCRdb to the 5' RACE reads, yields one record per CDR3 protein. Of 40,000 or so distinct CDR3 sequences in the sample, roughly 8% were seen once. Looked up from germline, CDR1 is SGDLS and CDR2 is YYNGEE. Trimming took 2 bases from V and 4 from J; bases not matched to a gene: 9. CDR3 size: 18 residues.

The origin of this receptor is a male donor with early-stage non-small cell lung cancer. The sequences come from PBMCs, collected at surgery. V is TRBV9 and J is TRBJ2-3; 14 bases match TRBD2. DNA of the CDR3: TGTGCCAGCAGCGTCCGACTAGCGGGAGGGCCATACGCAGATACGCAGTATTTT. It encodes CASSVRLAGGPYADTQYF.